This T cell receptor beta chain came from a study of blood T cell repertoires in COVID-19. Study information: Nucleic acid was either cDNA or gDNA, and it came from T cells, B-cell-depleted T cells, or PBMCs.

Germline CDR1 reads MNHEY; CDR2 reads SVGEGT. The CDR3 has 13 residues. Trimming removed 1 base at V and 6 bases at J, with 7 bases between. Per the study methods: Reference gene primers were amplified, and this amplification served to estimate nucleated cell counts. Repertoires were generated with immunoSEQ multiplex PCR, while TCRdb's copy carries only in-frame clones and drops some. The V and J calls and clone size were taken over from that table, and D and trimming were inferred from the DNA. The sample holds approximately 99,000 clones, around 83% seen once. The source of this sequence is a man aged 65 to 85 with active or convalescent COVID-19. Sequenced material: peripheral blood. V gene TRBV6-2 or TRBV6-3 combines with J gene TRBJ1-3; no reliable D call. The DNA for the CDR3 is TGTGCCAGCAGTTACTTTGGAGAAAACACCATATATTTT. Translation: CASSYFGENTIYF.